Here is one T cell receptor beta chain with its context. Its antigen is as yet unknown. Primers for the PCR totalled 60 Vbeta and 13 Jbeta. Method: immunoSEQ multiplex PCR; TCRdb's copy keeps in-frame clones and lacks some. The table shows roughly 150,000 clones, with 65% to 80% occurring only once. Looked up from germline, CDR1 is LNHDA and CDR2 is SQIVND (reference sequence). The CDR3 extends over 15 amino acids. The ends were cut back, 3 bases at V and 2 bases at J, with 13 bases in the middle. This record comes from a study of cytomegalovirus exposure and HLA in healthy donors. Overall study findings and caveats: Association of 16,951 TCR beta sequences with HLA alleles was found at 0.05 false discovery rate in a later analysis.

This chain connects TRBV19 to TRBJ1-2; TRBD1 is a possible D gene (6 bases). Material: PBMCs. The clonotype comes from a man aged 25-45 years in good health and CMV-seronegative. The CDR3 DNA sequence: TGTGCCAGTAGTATTTCGTCAGGGGCGAACTATGGCTACACCTTC. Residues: CASSISSGANYGYTF.